These T cell receptor beta chains were read from a single sample in a study of post-analysis software for immune sequencing data. TCRdb reprocessed the PCR reads via MiXCR and lists one record per CDR3 protein. The sample lists roughly 170,000 distinct CDR3 sequences, around 28% seen once, with about 1.6% in the top ten. Sample: blood. The receptor source for this set is a girl under 18 with multiple sclerosis. The CDR3 runs from the conserved cysteine through the conserved F or W. A D gene is named only where the DNA matches it firmly. A row's size may be missing; if present it is once, few, many or a size class.

V gene: TRBV20-1
D gene: -
J gene: TRBJ1-1
clone size: -
CDR3 DNA: TGCAGTGCTAGCCCCCAGGAGAAGAGTGAAGCTTTCTTT
CDR3 protein: CSASPQEKSEAFF

V gene: TRBV6-1
D gene: -
J gene: TRBJ2-1
clone size: many
CDR3 DNA: TGTGCCAGCGGGTCTGTGGCCTACAATGAGCAGTTCTTC
CDR3 protein: CASGSVAYNEQFF

V gene: TRBV11-2
D gene: TRBD2
J gene: TRBJ2-5
clone size: -
CDR3 DNA: TGTGCCAGCAGCTTAACGGGAGGCATAAGAGAGACCCAGTACTTC
CDR3 protein: CASSLTGGIRETQYF

V gene: TRBV12-3/TRBV12-4
D gene: -
J gene: TRBJ1-6
clone size: -
CDR3 DNA: TGTGCCAGCAGGCGGAATTCACCCCTCCACTTT
CDR3 protein: CASRRNSPLHF

V gene: TRBV12-3/TRBV12-4
D gene: -
J gene: TRBJ2-3
clone size: -
CDR3 DNA: TGTGCCAGCACCCTGACTCGGAGCACAGATGCGGAGTATTTT
CDR3 protein: CASTLTRSTDAEYF

V gene: TRBV4-1
D gene: -
J gene: TRBJ2-3
clone size: few
CDR3 DNA: TGCGCCAGCAGCCAGCCCCTTATTCCTAGCACAGATACGCAGTATTTT
CDR3 protein: CASSQPLIPSTDTQYF

V gene: TRBV3-1
D gene: -
J gene: TRBJ1-1
clone size: -
CDR3 DNA: TGTGCCAGCAGCCAAGTAATTGAGAACACTGAAGCTTTCTTT
CDR3 protein: CASSQVIENTEAFF

V gene: TRBV2
D gene: -
J gene: TRBJ2-5
clone size: -
CDR3 DNA: TGTGCCAGCAGTGAGGCGGAGAAAGGGACCCAGTACTTC
CDR3 protein: CASSEAEKGTQYF

V gene: TRBV20-1
D gene: TRBD1
J gene: TRBJ2-7
clone size: many
CDR3 DNA: TGCAGTGCTCCTTACCGTACAGGGGGCTTAGACGAGCAGTACTTC
CDR3 protein: CSAPYRTGGLDEQYF

V gene: TRBV6-6
D gene: -
J gene: TRBJ2-7
clone size: many
CDR3 DNA: TGTGCCAGCACCTTTGGACGGCCCTACGAGCAGTACTTC
CDR3 protein: CASTFGRPYEQYF

V gene: TRBV10-2
D gene: -
J gene: TRBJ2-1
clone size: many
CDR3 DNA: TGCGCCAGCTCTACCGGGACTCAGCAGTTCTTC
CDR3 protein: CASSTGTQQFF

V gene: TRBV6-5
D gene: -
J gene: TRBJ2-3
clone size: -
CDR3 DNA: TGTGCCAGCAGCTTTCAGTGGAGCACAGATACGCAGTATTTT
CDR3 protein: CASSFQWSTDTQYF

V gene: TRBV3-1
D gene: -
J gene: TRBJ1-6
clone size: few
CDR3 DNA: TGTGCCGGCACCTTCTTTAATTCACCCCTCCACTTT
CDR3 protein: CAGTFFNSPLHF

V gene: TRBV5-1
D gene: -
J gene: TRBJ1-1
clone size: few
CDR3 DNA: TGCGCCAGCAGCTTTTCCGGGACCACTGAAGCTTTCTTT
CDR3 protein: CASSFSGTTEAFF

V gene: TRBV27
D gene: -
J gene: TRBJ2-1
clone size: -
CDR3 DNA: TGTGCCAGCAGTCTCCCCCCAGGCCAATGGGGACACAATGAGCAGTTCTTC
CDR3 protein: CASSLPPGQWGHNEQFF

V gene: TRBV20-1
D gene: TRBD1
J gene: TRBJ1-5
clone size: many
CDR3 DNA: TGCAGTGCCGGGACAGGGGGTCCGCCCCAGCATTTT
CDR3 protein: CSAGTGGPPQHF

V gene: TRBV7-2
D gene: TRBD2
J gene: TRBJ2-5
clone size: many
CDR3 DNA: TGTGCCAGCAGCCCCGGTAGAGTGGCTAGCGGGATTTTGAAGTGGACCCAGTACTTC
CDR3 protein: CASSPGRVASGILKWTQYF

V gene: TRBV2
D gene: TRBD2
J gene: TRBJ2-1
clone size: many
CDR3 DNA: TGTGCCAGCAGTGATTTGATAGCGGGGGGCGCCGATGAGCAGTTCTTC
CDR3 protein: CASSDLIAGGADEQFF

V gene: TRBV12-3/TRBV12-4
D gene: TRBD2
J gene: TRBJ2-2
clone size: -
CDR3 DNA: TGTGCCAGCAGTCCCAGCGGGAGCAGGGCCGGGGAGCGGTTTTTT
CDR3 protein: CASSPSGSRAGERFF

V gene: TRBV27
D gene: TRBD2
J gene: TRBJ2-7
clone size: few
CDR3 DNA: TGTGCCAGCAGTTTATCGTCCGTGACTAGCGGTACCTACGAGCAGTACTTC
CDR3 protein: CASSLSSVTSGTYEQYF

V gene: TRBV20-1
D gene: -
J gene: TRBJ2-1
clone size: few
CDR3 DNA: TGCAGTGCTGATACCGGGGCTAGCGCCTACAGTGAGCAGTTCTTC
CDR3 protein: CSADTGASAYSEQFF

V gene: TRBV5-1
D gene: TRBD2
J gene: TRBJ2-7
clone size: -
CDR3 DNA: TGCGCCAGCAGCTTGGCGGCGGGAGCCTACGAGCAGTACTTC
CDR3 protein: CASSLAAGAYEQYF

V gene: TRBV3-1
D gene: -
J gene: TRBJ2-6
clone size: -
CDR3 DNA: TGTTCCAGCAGCCAAGGCTGGGGCGCTGGGGCCAACGTCCTGACTTTC
CDR3 protein: CSSSQGWGAGANVLTF

V gene: TRBV5-5
D gene: TRBD1
J gene: TRBJ2-7
clone size: many
CDR3 DNA: TGTGCCAGCAGCTTTGGTCTAGGGGGCGCCTACGAGCAGTACTTC
CDR3 protein: CASSFGLGGAYEQYF

V gene: TRBV7-3
D gene: TRBD1
J gene: TRBJ1-1
clone size: -
CDR3 DNA: TGTGCCAGCAGCCAGACAGGGGTTGGGACTGAAGCTTTCTTT
CDR3 protein: CASSQTGVGTEAFF

V gene: TRBV5-1
D gene: TRBD2
J gene: TRBJ2-1
clone size: -
CDR3 DNA: TGCGCCAGCAGCTTCCCGGGGGGAAGGGGACTTAGTGGGCAGTTCTTC
CDR3 protein: CASSFPGGRGLSGQFF

V gene: TRBV20-1
D gene: TRBD2
J gene: TRBJ2-3
clone size: many
CDR3 DNA: TGCAGTGCTTTTCTAGCGGGCACAGATACGCAGTATTTT
CDR3 protein: CSAFLAGTDTQYF

V gene: TRBV7-2
D gene: TRBD2
J gene: TRBJ2-5
clone size: many
CDR3 DNA: TGTGCCAGCAGCTTCGGGGGGACTAGTCTAGAGACCCAGTACTTC
CDR3 protein: CASSFGGTSLETQYF

V gene: TRBV5-1
D gene: -
J gene: TRBJ1-1
clone size: many
CDR3 DNA: TGCGCCAGCCAACTTACAGGGATGAACGCTGAAGCTTTCTTT
CDR3 protein: CASQLTGMNAEAFF

V gene: TRBV6-2/TRBV6-3
D gene: -
J gene: TRBJ2-5
clone size: -
CDR3 DNA: TGTGCCAGCAGTTACACCAGACACGGATCCACGTTCGCGGAGACCCAGTACTTC
CDR3 protein: CASSYTRHGSTFAETQYF

V gene: TRBV6-1
D gene: TRBD2
J gene: TRBJ2-1
clone size: -
CDR3 DNA: TGTGCCAGCAGTCTAAGGTGGACTAGCCTTAGTTCTCCGGGGGGCCCCTACAATGAGCAGTTCTTC
CDR3 protein: CASSLRWTSLSSPGGPYNEQFF

V gene: TRBV12-3/TRBV12-4
D gene: -
J gene: TRBJ1-2
clone size: many
CDR3 DNA: TGTGCCAGCAGTTTACGGCAACAAGCTAACTATGGCTACACCTTC
CDR3 protein: CASSLRQQANYGYTF

V gene: TRBV5-6
D gene: TRBD1
J gene: TRBJ2-1
clone size: many
CDR3 DNA: TGTGCCAGCAGCCTGGACAGGGGATACAATGAGCAGTTCTTC
CDR3 protein: CASSLDRGYNEQFF

V gene: TRBV7-2
D gene: -
J gene: TRBJ2-5
clone size: -
CDR3 DNA: TGTGCCAGCAGCTTAATGGGGGAGACCCAGTACTTC
CDR3 protein: CASSLMGETQYF

V gene: TRBV12-3/TRBV12-4
D gene: TRBD2
J gene: TRBJ2-5
clone size: few
CDR3 DNA: TGTGCCAGCAGTTTTGGGGCTAGCGGGCAAGAGACCCAGTACTTC
CDR3 protein: CASSFGASGQETQYF

V gene: TRBV7-6
D gene: -
J gene: TRBJ2-7
clone size: many
CDR3 DNA: TGTGCCAGCAGCTTAGAAAGGCCCTGGACGGGCAGCTCCTACGAGCAGTACTTC
CDR3 protein: CASSLERPWTGSSYEQYF

V gene: TRBV10-3
D gene: -
J gene: TRBJ1-1
clone size: few
CDR3 DNA: TGTGCCATCAGTGAGTCGATAGGGGTGAACACTGAAGCTTTCTTT
CDR3 protein: CAISESIGVNTEAFF

V gene: TRBV28
D gene: TRBD1
J gene: TRBJ2-3
clone size: many
CDR3 DNA: TGTGCCAGCAGACCCCCTACAGGGGCTCCAGATACGCAGTATTTT
CDR3 protein: CASRPPTGAPDTQYF

V gene: TRBV11-2
D gene: TRBD1
J gene: TRBJ1-2
clone size: many
CDR3 DNA: TGTGCCAGCAGCCCTACCGGGACAGCCTTGATCTATCGCTATGGCTACACCTTC
CDR3 protein: CASSPTGTALIYRYGYTF

V gene: TRBV7-2
D gene: TRBD1
J gene: TRBJ1-1
clone size: -
CDR3 DNA: TGTGCCAGCAGCCGGAAAGGACAGGGGGCGAACACTGAAGCTTTCTTT
CDR3 protein: CASSRKGQGANTEAFF